These 31 T cell receptor beta chains share one sample of origin, sequenced in a study of neurological immune-mediated disorders. TCRdb redid the calling of the 5' RACE reads with MiXCR, one entry per CDR3 protein. The table has more than 45,000 distinct CDR3 sequences, around 3.5% seen once; the top ten hold more than 2.5%. Sequenced input: PBMCs. These receptors were taken from a woman aged 25 to 39 with multiple sclerosis.

In its sample, this clonotype was seen many times. The junction does not match germline at one end; this may be a read error. The chain links TRBV5-1 to TRBJ2-5; TRBD1 agrees at 8 bases. Germline loops: CDR1 SGHRS, CDR2 YFSETQ. The CDR3 extends over 14 amino acids. This CDR3 is CASRPGGYQETQYF. The CDR3 nucleotides are TGCGCCAGCAGGCCAGGGGGCTACCAGGAGACCCAGTACTTC.

This clonotype has a count of ten or more. The V call is TRBV10-3, the J call TRBJ1-1, with 7 bases matching TRBD1. This CDR3 is built from 14 residues. The germline gives CDR1 ENHRY, CDR2 SYGVKD. The J segment lost 1 base and the V segment lost 9 bases, leaving 8 bases of the junction unmatched. In DNA form, the CDR3 reads TGTGCCATGAGCCCCGACAGGGCGAACACTGAAGCTTTCTTT. This sequence encodes CAMSPDRANTEAFF.

In this sample, this clonotype turned up many times. This chain connects TRBV7-6 to TRBJ1-1; 8 bases are a match to TRBD1. The V and J ends lost 5 bases and 7 bases, in that order; junction bases with no gene match: 6. The CDR3 is 13 amino acids. Germline CDR1 reads SGHVS; CDR2 reads FNYEAQ. This chain's CDR3 is CASSPGGWGEAFF. CDR3 nucleotide sequence: TGTGCCAGCAGCCCAGGGGGCTGGGGTGAAGCTTTCTTT.

This clonotype has ten or more counts. The chain employs TRBV5-1 and TRBJ1-3; D perhaps matches TRBD1 (5 bases). V was cut by 0 bases and J by 4 bases, with 8 bases left in between. The CDR3 totals 14 residues. The germline V gene encodes CDR1 SGHRS and CDR2 YFSETQ. The CDR3 spells CASSLGRQGNTIYF. The CDR3 DNA sequence: TGCGCCAGCAGCTTGGGGAGACAGGGAAACACCATATATTTT.

There are many counts of this clonotype. The chain links TRBV2 to TRBJ1-3; D ambiguous. This CDR3 spans 15 amino acids. Germline lookup yields CDR1 SNHLY and CDR2 FYNNEI. Trimming removed 3 bases from V and 7 bases from J, with 16 bases in between. CDR3 loop: CASSEREVRRNTIYF. Written as DNA, the CDR3 is TGTGCCAGCAGTGAGAGGGAGGTACGGAGGAACACCATATATTTT.

As regards this clonotype: One base away lies a much larger clone, so this may be a sequencing read error. The CDR3 sequence: CASSLSGTDTQYF. The CDR3 nucleotides are TGTGCCAGCAGCCTCAGTGGAACAGATACGCAGTATTTT. The chain combines TRBV3-1 with TRBJ2-3; D not certain. The V end was cut by 4 bases, the J end by 3 bases, with 8 bases between. This CDR3 spans 13 amino acids. Germline V CDR1 and CDR2: LGHDT, YNNKEL (reference sequence).

This clonotype has ten or more counts. This chain uses TRBV12-3 or TRBV12-4 with TRBJ2-7; maybe TRBD1 (6 bases). CDR3 length: 15 amino acids. The V and J ends lost 4 bases and 2 bases respectively, with 15 bases between them. DNA for the CDR3: TGTGCCAGCAGTTCTAGGACAGAAACCCCCTACGAGCAGTACTTC. This encodes CASSSRTETPYEQYF.

This clonotype was counted many times. This chain connects TRBV28 to TRBJ2-6; TRBD1 matches 8 bases. Per the germline V gene, CDR1 is MDHEN and CDR2 is SYDVKM. The CDR3 length is 19 residues. With 6 bases clipped from V and 1 base from J, the junction kept 14 bases outside the gene matches. This CDR3 reads CASRRRTGFESSGANVLTF. Here the CDR3 DNA reads TGTGCCAGCAGACGACGGACAGGGTTCGAATCTTCTGGGGCCAACGTCCTGACTTTC.

There are many counts of this clonotype. This chain joins TRBV28 and TRBJ1-4, with no clear D. Germline V gives CDR1 MDHEN, CDR2 SYDVKM. The germline V and J ends were trimmed by 2 bases and 6 bases, with 13 bases remaining between them. This CDR3 has 15 residues. The CDR3 is CASSLGALVDEKLFF. The CDR3 DNA sequence: TGTGCCAGCAGTTTAGGTGCCCTGGTAGATGAAAAACTGTTTTTT. The variable domain in full, with the rest retrieved from reference TRBV28 and TRBJ1-4, is DVKVTQSSRYLVKRTGEKVFLECVQDMDHENMFWYRQDPGLGLRLIYFSYDVKMKEKGDIPEGYSVSREKKERFSLILESASTNQTSMYLCASSLGALVDEKLFFGSGTQLSVL.

Many counts were recorded for this clonotype. The chain links TRBV12-3 or TRBV12-4 to TRBJ1-1; D not resolved. V dropped 7 bases and J dropped 1 base, with 13 bases sitting between them. CDR3 length: 14 residues. In DNA form, the CDR3 reads TGTGCCAGCACCTTAGGAAGTAGGAACACTGAAGCTTTCTTT. Translated: CASTLGSRNTEAFF.

This clonotype was picked up many times. The chain uses TRBV28 and TRBJ2-2; D is perhaps TRBD2 (5 bases). The V and J ends lost 4 bases and 7 bases respectively, with 10 bases between them. Looked up from germline, CDR1 is MDHEN and CDR2 is SYDVKM. The CDR3 has 13 amino acids. This CDR3 is CASSYPGDGELFF. CDR3 nucleotide sequence: TGTGCCAGCAGTTACCCCGGGGACGGGGAGCTGTTTTTT.

This clonotype has at least ten counts. The rearrangement uses TRBV27 and TRBJ2-1, with 8 bases that match TRBD2. Germline CDR1 and CDR2: MNHEY and SMNVEV (reference sequence). With V trimmed by 4 bases and J by 10 bases, 12 bases remained unmatched. The CDR3 runs 15 residues. CDR3 in amino acids: CASSYGVAGLAEQFF. CDR3 nucleotide sequence: TGTGCCAGCAGTTACGGTGTAGCGGGGTTAGCGGAGCAGTTCTTC.

The table lists this clonotype with many counts. The genes are TRBV7-9 and TRBJ2-2; D is unresolved. Germline V gene sequence: CDR1 SEHNR, CDR2 FQNEAQ (reference sequence). This CDR3 is 14 amino acids long. The V and J ends lost 5 bases and 3 bases respectively, with 10 bases between them. The CDR3 spells CASSPPSYTGELFF. CDR3 in DNA: TGTGCCAGCAGCCCGCCCTCTTACACCGGGGAGCTGTTTTTT.

At least ten counts were recorded for this clonotype. The V call is TRBV20-1, the J call TRBJ2-1; 8 bases match TRBD2. Germline CDR1 DFQATT, CDR2 SNEGSKA (reference sequence). The CDR3 extends over 10 amino acids. CDR3 amino acids: CSGGVNEQFF. The DNA of the CDR3 is TGCAGCGGGGGGGTAAATGAGCAGTTCTTC.

This clonotype came up many times. This chain connects TRBV4-1 to TRBJ1-2; no firm D call. Trimming removed 3 bases at V and 6 bases at J, with 14 bases between. CDR3 size: 14 residues. Germline V gene sequence: CDR1 MGHRA, CDR2 YSYEKL. The CDR3 region has the DNA TGCGCCAGCAGCCATAACGGGCCGAGCGATGGCTACACCTTC. Translation gives CASSHNGPSDGYTF.

There are many counts of this clonotype. This rearrangement joins TRBV5-1 to TRBJ2-3; 7 bases map to TRBD2. V shed 4 bases and J 11 bases; nucleotides not matched to a gene: 7. CDR1 and CDR2 from the germline V gene are SGHRS and YFSETQ. The CDR3 spans 12 residues. For the CDR3, the DNA is TGCGCCAGCAGCCCCGGAGGGGAGGGGCAGTATTTT. The encoded protein is CASSPGGEGQYF.

In this sample, this clonotype turned up many times. This chain uses TRBV5-6 with TRBJ2-7; 12 bases fit TRBD2. Germline CDR1 and CDR2: SGHDT and YYEEEE. The CDR3 totals 18 residues. After removal of 3 bases from V and 7 bases from J, the junction contained 17 bases not matched to a gene. CDR3 sequence reads: CASSSRTSGIGRIKEQYF. The CDR3 nucleotides read TGTGCCAGCAGCTCCAGGACTAGCGGGATTGGGCGAATTAAAGAGCAGTACTTC.

This clonotype was detected many times. The J gene is TRBJ2-3, the V gene TRBV7-9, with D possibly TRBD1 on 8 matching bases. V was shortened by 5 bases and J by 6 bases, with 12 bases between the two germline ends. The CDR3 totals 13 residues. Germline CDR1 and CDR2: SEHNR and FQNEAQ (reference sequence). CDR3 in DNA: TGTGCCAGCAGCCTACAGGGGGGGGATACGCAGTATTTT. The encoded protein is CASSLQGGDTQYF.

This clonotype was counted ten times or more. The chain couples TRBV29-1 to TRBJ2-1; D gene uncertain. The CDR3 extends over 11 amino acids. Germline V lookup: CDR1 SQVTM, CDR2 ANQGSEA. Trimming removed 4 bases at V and 4 bases at J, with 5 bases between. In DNA form, the CDR3 reads TGCAGCGTTGGACTGTACAATGAGCAGTTCTTC. It specifies CSVGLYNEQFF.

Concerning this clonotype: One base away lies a much larger clone, so this may be a sequencing read error. The chain uses TRBV20-1 and TRBJ1-5; D ambiguous. The CDR3 length is 13 residues. CDR1 is DFQATT, CDR2 SNEGSKA, per germline (reference sequence). The CDR3 protein is CSARGDGNQPRHF. In DNA form, the CDR3 reads TGCAGTGCTAGAGGGGATGGCAATCAGCCCCGGCATTTT.

In this sample, this clonotype turned up many times. V and J are TRBV12-3 or TRBV12-4 and TRBJ2-5; possibly TRBD2 for D (6 bases). This CDR3 comprises 13 residues. V was pared by 6 bases and J by 4 bases, with 12 bases between. CDR3 in amino acids: CASSGGMGETQYF. The DNA for the CDR3 is TGTGCCAGCAGCGGGGGTATGGGAGAGACCCAGTACTTC.

This clonotype was detected many times. This chain uses TRBV5-1 with TRBJ2-3; TRBD2 might be the D (5 bases). The CDR3 contains 14 residues. Looked up from germline, CDR1 is SGHRS and CDR2 is YFSETQ. The ends were cut back, 2 bases at V and 2 bases at J, with 9 bases in the middle. In DNA, the CDR3 is TGCGCCAGCAGCTTTTTCGACTACACAGATACGCAGTATTTT. It is translated as CASSFFDYTDTQYF.

This chain uses TRBV5-1 with TRBJ2-2; maybe TRBD1 (6 bases). The V end was cut by 1 base, the J end by 2 bases, with 9 bases between. Germline V CDR1 and CDR2: SGHRS, YFSETQ. The CDR3 sequence is 15 residues long. CDR3 in DNA: TGCGCCAGCAGCTTGTCAGGGGCCAACACCGGGGAGCTGTTTTTT. This translates into CASSLSGANTGELFF.

The J gene is TRBJ1-6, the V gene TRBV28; the D gene is possibly TRBD1 (6 bases). V was cut by 6 bases and J by 9 bases, with 12 bases left in between. The CDR3 length is 13 residues. Germline V CDR1 and CDR2: MDHEN, SYDVKM. The CDR3 sequence: CASRGGGISPLHF. The CDR3, as DNA: TGTGCCAGCAGAGGGGGGGGGATTTCACCCCTCCACTTT.

This clonotype was seen many times. The chain joins TRBV5-1 to TRBJ2-7; TRBD2 matches 9 bases. Germline trimming cut 5 bases from V and 1 base from J; bases unmatched to any gene: 4. Germline CDR1 and CDR2: SGHRS and YFSETQ. The length of the CDR3 is 14 residues. The CDR3 loop reads CASRASGGSYEQYF. DNA for the CDR3: TGCGCCAGCAGAGCCAGCGGGGGGTCCTACGAGCAGTACTTC.

In its sample, this clonotype was seen many times. The chain recombines TRBV7-9 with TRBJ1-1; the D gene is possibly TRBD1 (6 bases). V was trimmed by 5 bases and J by 0 bases, leaving 28 bases between them. The CDR3 is made up of 20 amino acids. From germline, CDR1 is SEHNR and CDR2 FQNEAQ (reference sequence). The CDR3 DNA is TGTGCCAGCAGCCCCCGCCTAGGGGGGGTACCCGGGACGGTGAACACTGAAGCTTTCTTT. Protein product: CASSPRLGGVPGTVNTEAFF.

This clonotype came up many times. The V gene is TRBV12-3 or TRBV12-4, the J gene TRBJ1-6; no clear D gene. This CDR3 has 13 amino acids. Trimming shortened V by 3 bases and J by 9 bases, and 9 bases separated the two germline ends. CDR3 coding DNA: TGTGCCAGCAGTTTGGGAAGGGCTTCACCCCTCCACTTT. The encoded protein is CASSLGRASPLHF.

The table lists this clonotype with many counts. CDR3 amino acids: CATSSGTGHGQTQYF. The DNA of the CDR3 is TGTGCCACCAGCAGTGGTACAGGGCACGGACAGACCCAGTACTTC. J is TRBJ2-5 and V is TRBV15, with TRBD1 as a possible D gene (6 bases). Per germline, CDR1 LNHNV and CDR2 YYDKDF (reference sequence). The CDR3 sequence is 15 residues long. V gave up 3 bases and J gave up 6 bases, with 17 bases separating them.

This clonotype was observed many times. V gene TRBV20-1 combines with J gene TRBJ2-5, with 14 bases identical to TRBD2. Trimming at V came to 6 bases and at J to 4 bases, leaving 7 bases not matched to a gene. The CDR3 sequence is 15 residues long. Germline V gene sequence: CDR1 DFQATT, CDR2 SNEGSKA (reference sequence). DNA of the CDR3: TGCAGTGCCCGGGGACTAGCGGGAGACTCAGAGACCCAGTACTTC. Amino acids: CSARGLAGDSETQYF.

There are a few counts of this clonotype. The chain links TRBV10-3 to TRBJ2-7; D assignment may be TRBD1 or TRBD2 (5 bases each). Germline CDR1 ENHRY, CDR2 SYGVKD. The CDR3 extends over 14 amino acids. The ends were cut back, 6 bases at V and 4 bases at J, with 16 bases in the middle. CDR3 sequence reads: CAIRDRERGYEQYF. The CDR3, as DNA: TGTGCCATCAGGGACCGGGAAAGGGGATACGAGCAGTACTTC.

As for this clonotype: Germline is not matched at one junction end, which may reflect a read error. This rearrangement joins TRBV2 to TRBJ2-2, with 10 nucleotides matching TRBD1. Per germline, CDR1 SNHLY and CDR2 FYNNEI. The CDR3 totals 16 residues. This CDR3 is CASRTTGGKNTGEQFF. The CDR3 coding sequence is TGTGCCAGCAGGACGACAGGGGGCAAAAACACCGGGGAGCAGTTTTTT.